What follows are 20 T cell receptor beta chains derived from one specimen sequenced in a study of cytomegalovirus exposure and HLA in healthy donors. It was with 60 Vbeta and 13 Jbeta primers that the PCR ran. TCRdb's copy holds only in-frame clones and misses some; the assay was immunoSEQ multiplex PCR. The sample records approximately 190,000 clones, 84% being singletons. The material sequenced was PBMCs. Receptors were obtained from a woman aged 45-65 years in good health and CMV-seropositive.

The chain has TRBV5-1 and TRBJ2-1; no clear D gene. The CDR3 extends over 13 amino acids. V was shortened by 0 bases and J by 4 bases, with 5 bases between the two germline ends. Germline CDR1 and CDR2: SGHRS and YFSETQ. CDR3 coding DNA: TGCGCCAGCAGCTTGGGAGTTTACAATGAGCAGTTCTTC. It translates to CASSLGVYNEQFF.

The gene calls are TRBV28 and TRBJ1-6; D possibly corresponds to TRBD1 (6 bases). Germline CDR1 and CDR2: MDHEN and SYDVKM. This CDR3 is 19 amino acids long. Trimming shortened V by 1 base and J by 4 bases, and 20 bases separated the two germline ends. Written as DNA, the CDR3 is TGTGCCAGCAGTTTATTTGTCTCGTCCCTAGGGGGATATAATTCACCCCTCCACTTT. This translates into CASSLFVSSLGGYNSPLHF.

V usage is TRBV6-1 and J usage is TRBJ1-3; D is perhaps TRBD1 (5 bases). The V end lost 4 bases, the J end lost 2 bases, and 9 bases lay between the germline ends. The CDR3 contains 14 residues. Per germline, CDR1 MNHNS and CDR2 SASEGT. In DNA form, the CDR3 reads TGTGCCAGCAGTGCAAGGGGCGCTGGAAACACCATATATTTT. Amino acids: CASSARGAGNTIYF.

CDR3 DNA: TGTGCCAGCAGCTCCGACGGGACAGGGTCCTACGAGCAGTACTTC. Protein product: CASSSDGTGSYEQYF. The V and J genes are TRBV5-4 and TRBJ2-7, with TRBD1 identical over 9 bases. CDR1 and CDR2 (germline): SGHNT, YYREEE (reference sequence). The CDR3 has 15 residues. Trimming removed 3 bases from V and 1 base from J; junction bases left unmatched: 5.

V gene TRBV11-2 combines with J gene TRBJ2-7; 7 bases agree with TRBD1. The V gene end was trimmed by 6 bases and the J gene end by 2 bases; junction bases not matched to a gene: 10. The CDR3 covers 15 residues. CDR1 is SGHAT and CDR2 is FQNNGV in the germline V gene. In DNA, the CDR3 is TGTGCCAGCAGTCTACGTCGGGACAGAGCCTACGAGCAGTACTTC. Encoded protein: CASSLRRDRAYEQYF.

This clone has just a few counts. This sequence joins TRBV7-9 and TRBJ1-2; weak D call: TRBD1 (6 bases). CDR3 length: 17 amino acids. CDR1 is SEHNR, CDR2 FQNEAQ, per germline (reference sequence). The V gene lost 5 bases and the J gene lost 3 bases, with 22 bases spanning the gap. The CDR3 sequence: CASSNTRSNRVDYGYTF. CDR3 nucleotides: TGTGCCAGCAGCAATACCCGCTCGAACAGGGTGGACTATGGCTACACCTTC.

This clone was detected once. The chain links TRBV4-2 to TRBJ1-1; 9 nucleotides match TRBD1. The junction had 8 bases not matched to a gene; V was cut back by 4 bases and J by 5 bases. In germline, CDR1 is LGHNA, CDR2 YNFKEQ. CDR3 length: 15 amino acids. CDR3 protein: CASSPQTGGRTEAFF. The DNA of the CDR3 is TGTGCCAGCAGCCCTCAGACAGGGGGGCGGACTGAAGCTTTCTTT.

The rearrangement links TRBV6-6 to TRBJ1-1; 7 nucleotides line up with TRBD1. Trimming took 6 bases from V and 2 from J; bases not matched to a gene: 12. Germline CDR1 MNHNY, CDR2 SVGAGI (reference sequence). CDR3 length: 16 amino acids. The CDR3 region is CASSLDGDSVNTEAFF. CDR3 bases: TGTGCCAGCAGCCTTGATGGGGACAGCGTTAACACTGAAGCTTTCTTT.

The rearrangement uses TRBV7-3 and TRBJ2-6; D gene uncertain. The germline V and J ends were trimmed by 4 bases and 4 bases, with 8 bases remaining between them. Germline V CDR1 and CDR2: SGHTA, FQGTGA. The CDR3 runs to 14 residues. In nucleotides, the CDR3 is TGTGCCAGCAGCTCTGGAGCCGGGGCCAACGTCCTGACTTTC. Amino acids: CASSSGAGANVLTF.

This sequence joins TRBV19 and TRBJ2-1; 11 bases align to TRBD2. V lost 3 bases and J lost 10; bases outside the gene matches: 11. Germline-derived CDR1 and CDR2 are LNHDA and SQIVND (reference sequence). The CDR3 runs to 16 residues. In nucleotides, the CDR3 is TGTGCCAGTAGTATGGGTAGCGGGGGGGCCTCGGGAGAGCAGTTCTTC. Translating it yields CASSMGSGGASGEQFF.

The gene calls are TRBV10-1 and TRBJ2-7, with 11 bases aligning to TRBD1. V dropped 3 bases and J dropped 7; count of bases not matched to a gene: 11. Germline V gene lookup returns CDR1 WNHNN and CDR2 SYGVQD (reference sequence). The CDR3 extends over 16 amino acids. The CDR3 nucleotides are TGCGCCAGCAGTGAAGGGGACAGGGGGGGACCAAGAGAGCAGTACTTC. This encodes CASSEGDRGGPREQYF.

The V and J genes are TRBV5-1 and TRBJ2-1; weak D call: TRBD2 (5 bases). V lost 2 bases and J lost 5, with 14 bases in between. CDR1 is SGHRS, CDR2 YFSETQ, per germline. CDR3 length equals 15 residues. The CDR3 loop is CASSFRPLTNNEQFF. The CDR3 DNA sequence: TGCGCCAGCAGCTTTAGGCCCCTGACTAACAATGAGCAGTTCTTC.

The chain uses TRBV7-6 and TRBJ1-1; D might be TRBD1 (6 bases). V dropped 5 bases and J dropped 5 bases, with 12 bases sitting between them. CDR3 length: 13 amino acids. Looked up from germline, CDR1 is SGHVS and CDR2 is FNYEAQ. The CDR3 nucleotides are TGTGCCAGCAGCCGCACCAGGGGAACTGAAGCTTTCTTT. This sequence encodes CASSRTRGTEAFF.

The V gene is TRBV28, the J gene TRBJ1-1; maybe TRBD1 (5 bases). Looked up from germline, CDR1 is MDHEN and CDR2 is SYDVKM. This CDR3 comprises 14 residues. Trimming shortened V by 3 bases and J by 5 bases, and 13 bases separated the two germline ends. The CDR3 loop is CASSFVSGRTEAFF. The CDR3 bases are TGTGCCAGCAGTTTCGTGTCAGGGCGGACTGAAGCTTTCTTT.

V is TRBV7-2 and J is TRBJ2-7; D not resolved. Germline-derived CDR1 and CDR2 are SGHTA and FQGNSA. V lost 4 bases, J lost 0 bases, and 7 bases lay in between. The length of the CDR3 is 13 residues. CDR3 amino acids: CASSSGSSYEQYF. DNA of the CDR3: TGTGCCAGCAGCTCCGGGTCCTCCTACGAGCAGTACTTC.

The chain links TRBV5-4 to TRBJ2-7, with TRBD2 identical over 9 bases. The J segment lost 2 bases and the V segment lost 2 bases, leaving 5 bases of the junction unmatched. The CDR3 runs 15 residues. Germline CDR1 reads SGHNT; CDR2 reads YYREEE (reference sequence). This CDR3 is CASSFGGGAAYEQYF. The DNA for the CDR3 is TGTGCCAGCAGCTTTGGCGGGGGGGCGGCCTACGAGCAGTACTTC. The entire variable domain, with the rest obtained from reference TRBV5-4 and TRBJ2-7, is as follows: ETGVTQSPTHLIKTRGQQVTLRCSSQSGHNTVSWYQQALGQGPQFIFQYYREEENGRGNFPPRFSGLQFPNYSSELNVNALELDDSALYLCASSFGGGAAYEQYFGPGTRLTVT.

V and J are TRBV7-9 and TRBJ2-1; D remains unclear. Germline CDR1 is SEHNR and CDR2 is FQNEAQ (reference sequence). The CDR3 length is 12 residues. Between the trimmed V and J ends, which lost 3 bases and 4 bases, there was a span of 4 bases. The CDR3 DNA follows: TGTGCCAGCAGCTTCGTATACAATGAGCAGTTCTTC. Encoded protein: CASSFVYNEQFF.

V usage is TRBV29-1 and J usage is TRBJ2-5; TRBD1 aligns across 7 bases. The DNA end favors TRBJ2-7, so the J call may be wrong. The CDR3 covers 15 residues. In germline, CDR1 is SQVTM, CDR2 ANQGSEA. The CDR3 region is CSVEKTGTLGLEQYF. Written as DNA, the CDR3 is TGCAGCGTTGAGAAGACAGGGACCCTAGGGCTCGAGCAGTACTTC.

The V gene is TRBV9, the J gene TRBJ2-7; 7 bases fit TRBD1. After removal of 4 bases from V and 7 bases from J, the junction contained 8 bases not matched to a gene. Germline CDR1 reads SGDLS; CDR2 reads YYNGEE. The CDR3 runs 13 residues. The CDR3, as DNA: TGTGCCAGCAGCATCGGGACAGCAGGGGAGCAGTACTTC. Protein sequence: CASSIGTAGEQYF.

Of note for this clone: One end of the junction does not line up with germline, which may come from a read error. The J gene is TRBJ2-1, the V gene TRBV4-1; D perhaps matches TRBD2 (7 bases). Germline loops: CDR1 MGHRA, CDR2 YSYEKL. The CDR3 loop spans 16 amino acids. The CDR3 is CASSQDQSGGRPEQFF. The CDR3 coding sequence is TGTGCCAGCAGCCAAGATCAGTCGGGGGGCCGTCCGGAGCAGTTCTTC.